A selection of T cell receptor beta chains follows, all from one sample in a study of early T cells in non-severe SARS-CoV-2 infection. Via MiXCR, TCRdb re-called the 5' RACE reads, giving one row per CDR3 protein. The sample carries more than 45,000 distinct CDR3 sequences, roughly 6.1% recorded once. The starting material was whole blood, obtained at baseline. These receptors came from an adult who was a healthcare worker with PCR-confirmed SARS-CoV-2 infection or an uninfected control (not recorded which). CDR3s include the opening cysteine and the closing phenylalanine or tryptophan. Fields, in order: D gene, V gene, clone size, J gene, CDR3 DNA, CDR3 protein. A D gene is named only where the DNA matches it firmly. Clone size is not always given. Where it is, it says once, few, many or a class for expanded clones.

.	TRBV28	many	TRBJ1-4	TGTGCCAGCAGTTTTCATGAAGGGAAGGAAAAACTGTTTTTT	CASSFHEGKEKLFF
.	TRBV20-1	.	TRBJ1-2	TGCAGTGCTCTCCTTACAGGGAACTATGGCTACACCTTC	CSALLTGNYGYTF
.	TRBV5-4	.	TRBJ2-7	TGTGCCAGCAGCTTTGAAGACGAGCAGTACTTC	CASSFEDEQYF
TRBD2	TRBV7-8	.	TRBJ2-3	TGTGCCAGCAGCCACAATAGCGGGCGAGGTGGTGGTACAGATACGCAGTATTTT	CASSHNSGRGGGTDTQYF
.	TRBV7-9	.	TRBJ2-3	TGTGCCAGCAGCGCGTGGAGGGCCGTGGGCACAGATACGCAGTATTTT	CASSAWRAVGTDTQYF
.	TRBV27	few	TRBJ1-5	TGTGCCAGCAGTTCATCAGGGTGGTGGCAGCCCCAGCATTTT	CASSSSGWWQPQHF
.	TRBV6-5	few	TRBJ2-5	TGTGCCAGCAGTGTTAGCGGGACAGGGCGAGAGACCCAGTACTTC	CASSVSGTGRETQYF
.	TRBV7-9	many	TRBJ2-7	TGTGCCAGCAGCCCCGCTACGGGAGCGGGTATCTACGAGCAGTACTTC	CASSPATGAGIYEQYF
.	TRBV27	few	TRBJ2-2	TGTGCCAGCACCGGCAGTCTGAACACCGGGGAGCTGTTTTTT	CASTGSLNTGELFF
.	TRBV7-9	many	TRBJ1-3	TGTGCCAGCCTCATGCGGGCCACCATATATTTT	CASLMRATIYF
TRBD2	TRBV12-3/TRBV12-4	.	TRBJ2-7	TGTGCCACCCGGACTAGCGGATCCTACGAGCAGTACTTC	CATRTSGSYEQYF
.	TRBV29-1	many	TRBJ2-5	TGCAGCGGGGTCATAGGGACCCAGTACTTC	CSGVIGTQYF
TRBD2	TRBV20-1	many	TRBJ2-1	TGCAGTGCCCCGGGGGACTTGGTCCCGGGACTAGCGGGGAACAATGAGCAGTTCTTC	CSAPGDLVPGLAGNNEQFF
.	TRBV24-1	many	TRBJ2-3	TGTGCCACCAGCTACACAGATACGCAGTATTTT	CATSYTDTQYF
TRBD1	TRBV28	many	TRBJ2-3	TGTGCCAGCAGTTTGGGCGGACAGGGCACAGATACGCAGTATTTT	CASSLGGQGTDTQYF
TRBD2	TRBV20-1	few	TRBJ2-1	TGCAGTGCTATACTAGCGGCTTCCTACAATGAGCAGTTCTTC	CSAILAASYNEQFF
TRBD1	TRBV25-1	medium-sized	TRBJ2-7	TGTGCCAGCAGTGACAGGGGGAACTACGAGCAGTACTTC	CASSDRGNYEQYF
TRBD1	TRBV2	.	TRBJ1-5	TGTGCCAGCAAATCGGACAGGGACGGAAGCAATCAGCCCCAGCATTTT	CASKSDRDGSNQPQHF
TRBD1	TRBV19	.	TRBJ1-2	TGTGCCAGTAGTACCCGGGACAGGGGGCAAAGCTATGGCTACACCTTC	CASSTRDRGQSYGYTF
.	TRBV7-8	many	TRBJ2-7	TGTGCCAGCAGCGCCAATTTGGGCCGATACGAGCAGTACTTC	CASSANLGRYEQYF
TRBD1	TRBV29-1	.	TRBJ1-1	TGCAGCGTCCTGACAGGGGGAGGGACTGAAGCTTTCTTT	CSVLTGGGTEAFF
.	TRBV7-2	.	TRBJ1-1	TGTGCCAGCAGCTTCCTGGGACATTCGAACACTGAAGCTTTCTTT	CASSFLGHSNTEAFF
.	TRBV4-1	many	TRBJ2-2	TGCGCCAGCAGCCAAGAAGGGCGGGCCTGGACCGGGGAGCTGTTTTTT	CASSQEGRAWTGELFF
.	TRBV12-3/TRBV12-4	few	TRBJ1-1	TGTGCCAGCAGTCCCCTGGGAGGATACACTGAAGCTTTCTTT	CASSPLGGYTEAFF
.	TRBV9	.	TRBJ1-6	TGTGCCAGCAGCGTGTTGGACAGCGTCCATTCACCCCTCCACTTT	CASSVLDSVHSPLHF
.	TRBV7-3	few	TRBJ2-1	TGTGCCAGCAGCTTAAACGCCGGGACGGATAACAATGAGCAGTTCTTC	CASSLNAGTDNNEQFF
.	TRBV28	many	TRBJ2-3	TGTGCCAGCTTTACTCCTACAGGGCTCACAGATACGCAGTATTTT	CASFTPTGLTDTQYF
TRBD1	TRBV12-3/TRBV12-4	.	TRBJ1-5	TGTGCCAGCAGTTTTCGACAGGGGTCCAATCAGCCCCAGCATTTT	CASSFRQGSNQPQHF
.	TRBV27	many	TRBJ1-1	TGTGCCAGCAGTACGTATTTCGAGGGTGAAGCTTTCTTT	CASSTYFEGEAFF
TRBD1	TRBV20-1	.	TRBJ2-3	TGCAGTGCTGGAGGACAGGGGGCAGGAGATACGCAGTATTTT	CSAGGQGAGDTQYF
.	TRBV7-3	few	TRBJ1-1	TGTGCCAGCAGCCAAGAGGCGAACACTGAAGCTTTCTTT	CASSQEANTEAFF
.	TRBV13	many	TRBJ2-3	TGTGCCAGCAGCTTGAGCAGCCGGGCGGATACGCAGTATTTT	CASSLSSRADTQYF
TRBD1	TRBV18	few	TRBJ2-7	TGTGCCAGCTCACTGAGGGACAGGGGGCTTTACGAGCAGTACTTC	CASSLRDRGLYEQYF
.	TRBV15	few	TRBJ2-1	TGTGCCACCAGCAGTCCTATGGGGACTTACAATGAGCAGTTCTTC	CATSSPMGTYNEQFF
.	TRBV7-8	many	TRBJ2-1	TGTGCCAGCAGCTTAGGTGCGGGGAGTGAGCAGTTCTTC	CASSLGAGSEQFF
.	TRBV19	.	TRBJ2-2	TGTGCCAGTAAAGGGAGGGACATCTTCGGCGGGGAGCTGTTTTTT	CASKGRDIFGGELFF
.	TRBV5-4	few	TRBJ2-1	TGTGCCAGCAGTCTTCCGGGGCCTAGGGGTAGTAATGAGCAGTTCTTC	CASSLPGPRGSNEQFF
TRBD2	TRBV7-6	many	TRBJ2-3	TGTGCCAGCAGCTTAACTAGCGGGATGAGGGGCACAGATACGCAGTATTTT	CASSLTSGMRGTDTQYF
.	TRBV4-2	many	TRBJ1-2	TGTGCCAGCAGCCAAGATCGGCAGGGGTCTATCTATGGCTACACCTTC	CASSQDRQGSIYGYTF
TRBD2	TRBV28	.	TRBJ2-3	TGTGCCAGCAGTTTACTCGGACTAGCGAGCACGCAGTATTTT	CASSLLGLASTQYF
TRBD2	TRBV25-1	many	TRBJ2-7	TGTGCCAGCAGTGAAGCGGGACTAGCGGGAGATCAGCAGTACTTC	CASSEAGLAGDQQYF
.	TRBV29-1	.	TRBJ2-7	TGCAGCGTTGTGTCTGGCCGAAAAAGCTCCTACGAGCAGTACTTC	CSVVSGRKSSYEQYF
TRBD2	TRBV20-1	many	TRBJ2-5	TGCAGTGCTAGCGACCCTAGCGGGAGGGCCAGGGAGACCCAGTACTTC	CSASDPSGRARETQYF
.	TRBV6-6	many	TRBJ1-4	TGTGCCAGCAGCCTCGACAGGAATGAAAAACTGTTTTTT	CASSLDRNEKLFF
.	TRBV10-3	few	TRBJ2-7	TGTGCCATCAGGGAAGGGACGGAGGGTAAAGAGCAGTACTTC	CAIREGTEGKEQYF
.	TRBV7-3	many	TRBJ1-1	TGTGCCAGCAGCCCTGAGGGAAGGAACACTGAAGCTTTCTTT	CASSPEGRNTEAFF
.	TRBV19	.	TRBJ2-3	TGTGCCAGTAGTAAGACAGATATGGGAACAGATACGCAGTATTTT	CASSKTDMGTDTQYF
TRBD2	TRBV28	many	TRBJ2-7	TGTGCCAGCAGATCTAGCGGGAGCACGAATGAGCAGTACTTC	CASRSSGSTNEQYF
.	TRBV28	many	TRBJ2-7	TGTGCCAGCAGTTTGATTGGTCGCGAGCAGTACTTC	CASSLIGREQYF
.	TRBV29-1	few	TRBJ2-1	TGCAGCGTCGAACCCCGCGGAAATGAGCAGTTCTTC	CSVEPRGNEQFF
TRBD2	TRBV20-1	few	TRBJ2-7	TGCAGTGCTAGTGGGGAGCGGGAGGGCCGCTACGAGCAGTACTTC	CSASGEREGRYEQYF
.	TRBV19	few	TRBJ1-2	TGTGCCAGTAGTATAGATTGGCGTAATGGTGGCTACACCTTC	CASSIDWRNGGYTF
TRBD2	TRBV11-2	few	TRBJ2-5	TGTGCCAGCAGCCCCTCGAGTGCGGGAGTGACAGAGACCCAGTACTTC	CASSPSSAGVTETQYF
.	TRBV11-2	few	TRBJ1-2	TGTGCCAGCAGCCCCCGTCAAGTGATGCCCTATGGCTACACCTTC	CASSPRQVMPYGYTF
.	TRBV5-4	many	TRBJ2-3	TGTGCCAGCAGTTCGGAGGTAGCAGATACGCAGTATTTT	CASSSEVADTQYF